This T cell receptor beta chain comes out of a study of blood T cell repertoires in COVID-19. Germline CDR1 and CDR2: SGHRS and YFSETQ. There are 15 residues in the CDR3. Trimming cost V 0 bases and J 1 base; bases outside gene matches: 1. Original methodology: Amplification with reference gene primers provided the estimates of nucleated cell counts. Here immunoSEQ multiplex PCR was the method, and the copy in TCRdb shows in-frame clones only, minus some. That table is the source of V, J and clone size, and D and trimming were worked out from the DNA. The sample shows 250,000 to 300,000 clones, 70% to 90% of them seen only once.

The sequence derives from a woman aged 55 to 70 with acute or convalescent COVID-19. V gene TRBV5-1 combines with J gene TRBJ1-1; 9 bases are shared with TRBD1. Material for sequencing was peripheral blood. The CDR3 here is CASSLAGQGNTEAFF. CDR3 DNA: TGCGCCAGCAGCTTGGCGGGACAGGGGAACACTGAAGCTTTCTTT.